The rows below give T cell receptor beta chains drawn from one sample of a study of T cell responses to AZD1222 COVID-19 vaccine. The assay was immunoSEQ multiplex PCR, and TCRdb's table has in-frame clones only and misses some. Among some 60,000 clones listed, about 80% were seen once. Sequencing used peripheral blood, obtained 28 days after the second AZD1222 dose. The receptor source for this set is an adult who received the AZD1222 COVID-19 vaccine. The CDR3 runs from the conserved cysteine through the conserved F or W. The D gene is left open where the match is weak. Some rows have no size entry. The others give once, few or many, or a class for an expanded clone.

J	V	size	D	CDR3	DNA
TRBJ2-3	TRBV5-6	.	TRBD2	CASSLGGSGGDTDTQYF	TGTGCCAGCAGCTTGGGTGGTAGCGGGGGAGACACAGATACGCAGTATTTT
TRBJ1-6	TRBV11-3	.	.	CASSLGGSKIHPHPLHF	TGTGCCAGCAGCTTAGGAGGAAGTAAAATTCACCCCCATCCCCTCCACTTT
TRBJ2-1	TRBV4-2	.	TRBD1	CASSSGTGTEQFF	TGTGCCAGCAGCTCCGGGACAGGGACTGAGCAGTTCTTC
TRBJ1-1	TRBV6-5	.	.	CASGWGYSYTEAFF	TGTGCCAGCGGTTGGGGGTACAGCTACACTGAAGCTTTCTTT
TRBJ2-1	TRBV3-1/TRBV3-2	.	TRBD2	CASSQIGLAPYNEQFF	TGTGCCAGCAGCCAGATTGGACTAGCCCCCTACAATGAGCAGTTCTTC
TRBJ1-2	TRBV7-9	.	.	CASTRGGGATGYGYTF	TGTGCCAGCACCCGTGGCGGAGGGGCTACTGGCTATGGCTACACCTTC
TRBJ2-1	TRBV14	.	.	CASSQGTVNEQFF	TGTGCCAGCAGCCAAGGCACAGTCAATGAGCAGTTCTTC
TRBJ1-6	TRBV6-5	.	TRBD1	CASTATGGNSPLHF	TGTGCCAGCACAGCGACAGGGGGCAATTCACCCCTCCACTTT
TRBJ2-1	TRBV5-5	.	TRBD2	CASSLTVSSGLNEQFF	TGTGCCAGCAGCTTGACGGTTTCTAGCGGTTTAAATGAGCAGTTCTTC
TRBJ1-1	TRBV4-3	.	.	CASSQTSRANTEAFF	TGCGCCAGCAGCCAGACCTCAAGAGCCAACACTGAAGCTTTCTTT
TRBJ1-6	TRBV3-1/TRBV3-2	once	TRBD1	CASRQDRGSRSLPLHF	TGTGCCAGCAGGCAGGACAGGGGGAGCCGGAGTTTACCCCTCCACTTT
TRBJ2-1	TRBV6-2/TRBV6-3	.	.	CASSDGGARSYNEQFF	TGTGCCAGCAGTGATGGGGGGGCGCGATCTTACAATGAGCAGTTCTTC
TRBJ2-1	TRBV28	.	TRBD1	CASSLLGGTFSGNEQFF	TGTGCCAGCAGTTTATTAGGGGGCACGTTTTCTGGCAATGAGCAGTTCTTC
TRBJ2-6	TRBV5-8	.	.	CASSFFGGSGANVLTF	TGTGCCAGCAGCTTTTTTGGAGGCTCCGGGGCCAACGTCCTGACTTTC
TRBJ2-5	TRBV29-1	.	.	CSVQGQSGETQYF	TGCAGCGTCCAAGGACAGTCGGGAGAGACCCAGTACTTC
TRBJ1-2	TRBV19	.	.	CASSNSNYGYTF	TGTGCCAGTAGTAATTCTAACTATGGCTACACCTTC
TRBJ2-3	TRBV7-9	once	TRBD2	CASRGLAGGADTQYF	TGTGCCAGCAGGGGACTAGCGGGGGGTGCAGATACGCAGTATTTT
TRBJ2-1	TRBV7-2	once	TRBD2	CASSLGVSGVNEQFF	TGTGCCAGCAGCTTAGGAGTTAGCGGGGTCAATGAGCAGTTCTTC
TRBJ1-2	TRBV11-2	.	.	CASSLTNYGYTF	TGTGCCAGCAGCTTAACTAACTATGGCTACACCTTC
TRBJ2-1	TRBV2	few	.	CASKWQEGSYNEQFF	TGTGCCAGCAAATGGCAAGAAGGCTCCTACAATGAGCAGTTCTTC
TRBJ2-5	TRBV29-1	.	TRBD2	CSVLPGLASEETQYF	TGCAGCGTCCTCCCAGGACTAGCTTCAGAAGAGACCCAGTACTTC
TRBJ2-5	TRBV29-1	.	.	CSATRQGRETQYF	TGCAGCGCCACGAGGCAGGGAAGAGAGACCCAGTACTTC
TRBJ1-4	TRBV28	.	.	CASSLSRTNEKLFF	TGTGCCAGCAGTTTATCTAGGACTAATGAAAAACTGTTTTTT
TRBJ1-1	TRBV18	.	.	CASSPPFSGHMNTEAFF	TGTGCCAGCTCACCACCTTTCTCGGGACACATGAACACTGAAGCTTTCTTT
TRBJ1-2	TRBV6-5	.	.	CASSSTTYGYTF	TGTGCCAGCAGTTCTACGACTTATGGCTACACCTTC
TRBJ2-1	TRBV4-1	.	.	CASSPGEVYYNEQFF	TGCGCCAGCAGCCCCGGGGAGGTTTACTACAATGAGCAGTTCTTC
TRBJ1-1	TRBV7-9	once	.	CASSLKSMNTEAFF	TGTGCCAGCAGCTTAAAGAGTATGAACACTGAAGCTTTCTTT
TRBJ1-2	TRBV4-3	.	.	CASSQDYQDSYGYTF	TGCGCCAGCAGCCAAGACTACCAGGACAGTTATGGCTACACCTTC
TRBJ2-7	TRBV18	few	.	CASSQAMDGPHEQYF	TGTGCCAGCTCACAAGCCATGGATGGTCCCCACGAGCAGTACTTC
TRBJ1-6	TRBV5-1	.	TRBD1	CASTLGQGSSPLHF	TGCGCCAGCACCCTGGGACAGGGGTCCTCACCCCTCCACTTT
TRBJ2-1	TRBV11-3	once	.	CASSLGGGGSYNEQFF	TGTGCCAGCAGCTTAGGGGGGGGCGGATCATACAATGAGCAGTTCTTC
TRBJ1-3	TRBV7-9	.	TRBD1	CASSPRDRAGNTIYF	TGTGCCAGCAGCCCAAGGGACAGAGCTGGAAACACCATATATTTT
TRBJ1-5	TRBV19	few	.	CASRNGGNQPQHF	TGTGCCAGTAGGAATGGGGGCAATCAGCCCCAGCATTTT
TRBJ2-3	TRBV3-1/TRBV3-2	.	.	CASSRAGTDTQYF	TGTGCCAGCAGCCGAGCGGGCACAGATACGCAGTATTTT
TRBJ1-1	TRBV6-2/TRBV6-3	.	.	CASSAVLIPEAFF	TGTGCCAGCAGCGCGGTTCTAATTCCTGAAGCTTTCTTT
TRBJ1-2	TRBV6-5	few	.	CASSYQVTTGNYGYTF	TGTGCCAGCAGTTACCAAGTTACGACGGGGAACTATGGCTACACCTTC
TRBJ1-5	TRBV27	few	.	CASSISRPGANQPQHF	TGTGCCAGCAGCATTAGTAGGCCTGGGGCCAATCAGCCCCAGCATTTT
TRBJ2-1	TRBV7-6	.	.	CASSQRQWGISSSYNEQFF	TGTGCCAGCAGCCAACGACAGTGGGGTATCTCCAGCTCCTACAATGAGCAGTTCTTC
TRBJ2-3	TRBV5-6	.	.	CASSRGGGVKDTQYF	TGTGCCAGCAGCCGCGGAGGGGGCGTTAAAGATACGCAGTATTTT
TRBJ1-4	TRBV10-2	.	.	CASSEQGGTNEKLFF	TGCGCCAGCAGTGAACAGGGTGGGACTAATGAAAAACTGTTTTTT
TRBJ1-1	TRBV7-6	.	TRBD1	CASSSGQENTEAFF	TGTGCCAGCAGCTCCGGACAGGAGAACACTGAAGCTTTCTTT
TRBJ2-2	TRBV3-1/TRBV3-2	.	.	CASSLGRSGELFF	TGTGCCAGCAGCCTGGGTAGATCCGGGGAGCTGTTTTTT
TRBJ1-3	TRBV2	once	.	CASIGTGRTSGNTIYF	TGTGCCAGCATAGGTACGGGACGGACCTCTGGAAACACCATATATTTT
TRBJ2-3	TRBV9	.	TRBD2	CASSDRAGGLPRDTQYF	TGTGCCAGCAGCGACCGAGCGGGGGGGCTTCCTCGGGATACGCAGTATTTT
TRBJ2-1	TRBV7-3	few	TRBD2	CASSTTSGAYNEQFF	TGTGCCAGCAGCACGACTAGCGGGGCGTACAATGAGCAGTTCTTC
TRBJ1-1	TRBV6-5	few	TRBD1	CASSLGQSTNTEAFF	TGTGCCAGCAGCCTGGGACAGTCTACGAACACTGAAGCTTTCTTT
TRBJ1-6	TRBV9	once	.	CASSVAAGENSPLHF	TGTGCCAGCAGCGTAGCCGCAGGGGAAAATTCACCCCTCCACTTT
TRBJ2-3	TRBV7-9	once	.	CASSRTVSTDTQYF	TGTGCCAGCAGCCGGACAGTTAGCACAGATACGCAGTATTTT
TRBJ1-1	TRBV29-1	.	.	CSVERSGGSSEAFF	TGCAGCGTTGAAAGATCCGGGGGATCTTCGGAAGCTTTCTTT
TRBJ2-3	TRBV7-2	.	TRBD2	CASSPWTSISGDTQYF	TGTGCCAGCAGCCCTTGGACTAGCATTAGCGGAGATACGCAGTATTTT
TRBJ1-2	TRBV6-5	.	.	CASQGVGGYTF	TGTGCCAGTCAGGGAGTGGGTGGCTACACCTTC